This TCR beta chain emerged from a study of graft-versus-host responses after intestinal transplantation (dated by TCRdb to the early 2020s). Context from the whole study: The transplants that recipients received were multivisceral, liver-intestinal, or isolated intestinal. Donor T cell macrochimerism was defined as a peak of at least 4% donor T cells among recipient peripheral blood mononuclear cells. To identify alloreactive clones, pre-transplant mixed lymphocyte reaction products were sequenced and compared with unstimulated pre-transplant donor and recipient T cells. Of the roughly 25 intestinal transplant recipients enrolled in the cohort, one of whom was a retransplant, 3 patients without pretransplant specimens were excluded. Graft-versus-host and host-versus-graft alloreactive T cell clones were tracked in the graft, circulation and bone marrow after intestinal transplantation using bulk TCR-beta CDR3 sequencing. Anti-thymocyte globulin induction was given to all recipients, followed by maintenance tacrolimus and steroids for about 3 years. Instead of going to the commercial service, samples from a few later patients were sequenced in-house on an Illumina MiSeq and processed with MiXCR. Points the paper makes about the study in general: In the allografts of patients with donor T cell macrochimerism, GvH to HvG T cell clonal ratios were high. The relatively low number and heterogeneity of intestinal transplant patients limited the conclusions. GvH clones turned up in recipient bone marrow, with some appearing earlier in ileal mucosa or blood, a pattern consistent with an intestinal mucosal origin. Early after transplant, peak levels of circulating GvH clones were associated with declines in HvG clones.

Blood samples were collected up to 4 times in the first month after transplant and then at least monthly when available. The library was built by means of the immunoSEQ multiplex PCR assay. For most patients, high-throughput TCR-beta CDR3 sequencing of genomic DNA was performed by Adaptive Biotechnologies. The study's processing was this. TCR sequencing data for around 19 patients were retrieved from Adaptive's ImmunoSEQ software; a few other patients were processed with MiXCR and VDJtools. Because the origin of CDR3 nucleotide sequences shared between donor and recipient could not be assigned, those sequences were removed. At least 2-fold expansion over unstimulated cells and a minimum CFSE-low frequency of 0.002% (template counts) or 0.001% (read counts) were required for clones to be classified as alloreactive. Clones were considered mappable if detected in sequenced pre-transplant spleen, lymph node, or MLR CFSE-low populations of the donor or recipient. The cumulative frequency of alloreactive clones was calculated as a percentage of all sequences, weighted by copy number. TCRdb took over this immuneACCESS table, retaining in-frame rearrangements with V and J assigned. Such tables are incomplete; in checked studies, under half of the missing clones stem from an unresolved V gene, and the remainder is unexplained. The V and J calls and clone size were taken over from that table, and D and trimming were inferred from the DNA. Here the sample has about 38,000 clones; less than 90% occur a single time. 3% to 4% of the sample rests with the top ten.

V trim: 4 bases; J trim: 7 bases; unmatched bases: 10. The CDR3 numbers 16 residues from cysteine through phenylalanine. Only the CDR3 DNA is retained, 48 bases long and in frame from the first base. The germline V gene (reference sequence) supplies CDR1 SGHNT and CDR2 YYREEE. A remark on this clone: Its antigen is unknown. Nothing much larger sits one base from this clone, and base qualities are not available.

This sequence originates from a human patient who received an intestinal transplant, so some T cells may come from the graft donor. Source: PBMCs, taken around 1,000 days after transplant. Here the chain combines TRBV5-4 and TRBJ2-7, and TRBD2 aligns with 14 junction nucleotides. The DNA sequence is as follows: TGTGCCAGCAGCCTCCCGGGACTAGCGGGAGTTGATGAGCAGTACTTC. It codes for CASSLPGLAGVDEQYF.